This is a list of T cell receptor beta chains from one sample in a study of blood T cell repertoires in COVID-19. The data were produced by immunoSEQ multiplex PCR, yet TCRdb's version contains in-frame clones alone and is incomplete. The sample shows about 120,000 clones, 85% of them seen only once. The sample comprised peripheral blood. The receptors were gathered from a man older than 75 with acute or convalescent COVID-19. Each CDR3 is given with its conserved first and last residue. Fields, in order: J gene, V gene, D gene, clone size, CDR3 DNA, CDR3 protein. A D gene is named only where the DNA matches it firmly. Expanded clones are given a class, and other clones once, few, many or no size at all.

TRBJ2-3 TRBV9 TRBD2 once TGTGCCAGCAGCGAAGGGCGGGGGGGCCCCACAGATACGCAGTATTTT CASSEGRGGPTDTQYF
TRBJ2-2 TRBV3-1/TRBV3-2 TRBD2 NA TGTGCCAGCAGCCCTACTAGCGGGGGGCCGTCCGGGGAGCTGTTTTTT CASSPTSGGPSGELFF
TRBJ2-7 TRBV14 TRBD1 few TGTGCCAGCAGCCAGCTTCGGGACAGACCCTACGAGCAGTACTTC CASSQLRDRPYEQYF
TRBJ2-2 TRBV7-6 TRBD2 NA TGTGCCAGCAGCCCCCCCTGGGGGCGGGGGGGTGTCACCGGGGAGCTGTTTTTT CASSPPWGRGGVTGELFF
TRBJ2-3 TRBV15 TRBD2 NA TGTGCCACCAGCAGAGATCAGCCTAGCGGACCATTTAGCACAGATACGCAGTATTTT CATSRDQPSGPFSTDTQYF
TRBJ2-7 TRBV19 NA NA TGTGCCAGTAGTATAGCAGGCAGTTCCTACGAGCAGTACTTC CASSIAGSSYEQYF
TRBJ2-3 TRBV7-9 NA NA TGTGCCAGCAGCTTATTAGGGGAAGATACGCAGTATTTT CASSLLGEDTQYF
TRBJ1-1 TRBV20-1 NA once TGCAGTTCGCACAGCAACACTGAAGCTTTCTTT CSSHSNTEAFF
TRBJ2-2 TRBV5-1 TRBD1 NA TGCGCCAGCAGCTTACCCACAGGGGGGACCGGGGAGCTGTTTTTT CASSLPTGGTGELFF
TRBJ1-1 TRBV10-3 TRBD1 NA TGTGCCACCCAGGGGGCAGGGGGCATGAACACTGAAGCTTTCTTT CATQGAGGMNTEAFF
TRBJ1-1 TRBV6-5 NA NA TGTGCCAGTCGAAGGACAGTCATGAACACTGAAGCTTTCTTT CASRRTVMNTEAFF
TRBJ2-7 TRBV7-9 TRBD1 NA TGTGCCAGCAGCGAAGGACAGGGGGTCTACGAGCAGTACTTC CASSEGQGVYEQYF
TRBJ2-7 TRBV5-4 NA NA TGTGCCAGCAGCTTGGGAACAGTGAGACCTGGCGAGCAGTACTTC CASSLGTVRPGEQYF
TRBJ2-2 TRBV7-9 TRBD1 NA TGTGCCAGCAGACCGGGACAGGGTGCTGGCGGGGAGCTGTTTTTT CASRPGQGAGGELFF
TRBJ2-1 TRBV5-5 TRBD2 few TGTGCCAGCAGCTTTTTTAGCGGGGATCCCGGTGAGCAGTTCTTC CASSFFSGDPGEQFF
TRBJ1-4 TRBV7-9 TRBD1 few TGTGCCAGCAGCCCCAACAGGGGGCCAACAACTAATGAAAAACTGTTTTTT CASSPNRGPTTNEKLFF
TRBJ2-1 TRBV9 TRBD2 NA TGTGCCAGCAGCGTTCTCCTAGCGGGAAGGAATGAGCAGTTCTTC CASSVLLAGRNEQFF
TRBJ2-6 TRBV4-1 NA NA TGCGCCAGCAGCGTATCCGGGAAAGAGGGAATTGGGGCCAACGTCCTGACTTTC CASSVSGKEGIGANVLTF
TRBJ1-4 TRBV3-1/TRBV3-2 TRBD1 NA TGTGCCAGCAGCCCCACGACAGGGAAAGATGAAAAACTGTTTTTT CASSPTTGKDEKLFF
TRBJ1-2 TRBV6-5 NA NA TGTGCCAGTACCCCAGGGGCAGGTGGCTACACCTTC CASTPGAGGYTF
TRBJ2-7 TRBV7-7 TRBD1 NA TGTGCTAGCAGGGACAGAACCTACGAGCAGTACTTC CASRDRTYEQYF
TRBJ1-2 TRBV6-6 NA NA TGTGCCAGCACTGGCGGGCAAGGGAACTATGGCTACACCTTC CASTGGQGNYGYTF
TRBJ1-1 TRBV6-5 NA NA TGTGCCAGCAGCCCACAGGGTGGGAGCACTGAAGCTTTCTTT CASSPQGGSTEAFF
TRBJ1-5 TRBV3-1/TRBV3-2 TRBD1 NA TGTGCCAGCAGCCAAGTCCCAGGGGGGAGCAATCAGCCCCAGCATTTT CASSQVPGGSNQPQHF
TRBJ1-1 TRBV28 TRBD1 NA TGTGCCAGCATAAGGGACAGGGGTTCTGAAGCTTTCTTT CASIRDRGSEAFF
TRBJ2-3 TRBV5-1 TRBD2 few TGCGCCAGCAGCTTGGGCGGCGGGAGAGGAACAGATACGCAGTATTTT CASSLGGGRGTDTQYF
TRBJ1-2 TRBV19 NA NA TGTGCCAGTAGTAGAGCACCAAACTATGGCTACACCTTC CASSRAPNYGYTF
TRBJ2-3 TRBV10-3 TRBD1 NA TGTGCCATCAGTGGAGGGACAGGGCAAACAGATACGCAGTATTTT CAISGGTGQTDTQYF
TRBJ2-1 TRBV6-5 TRBD1 NA TGTGCCAGCAGTTTGGACAGGGGGCTTCGTGAGCAGTTCTTC CASSLDRGLREQFF
TRBJ2-4 TRBV4-1 TRBD2 NA TGCGCCAGCAGCCGGACTAGCGGGGAAAAAAACATTCAGTACTTC CASSRTSGEKNIQYF
TRBJ2-7 TRBV19 TRBD2 NA TGTGCCAGTAGTAATCGACTAGCGGTGAACTACGAGCAGTACTTC CASSNRLAVNYEQYF
TRBJ2-5 TRBV9 TRBD2 NA TGTGCCAGCAGCCTCCTAGCGGGATCCGGAGAGACCCAGTACTTC CASSLLAGSGETQYF
TRBJ2-1 TRBV6-5 NA NA TGTGCCAGCAGTTACTCGGGCAGGGGCAATGAGCAGTTCTTC CASSYSGRGNEQFF
TRBJ1-1 TRBV7-9 NA NA TGTGCCAGCAGCTCCCGCACAGGGTTGGTCCCATTT CASSSRTGLVPF
TRBJ2-2 TRBV19 TRBD1 NA TGTGCTACCCGGGACAGGGGCGTAGCCGGGGAGCTGTTTTTT CATRDRGVAGELFF
TRBJ2-5 TRBV18 NA NA TGTGCCAGCTCACCCCCTATGCACGGGGAGACCCAGTACTTC CASSPPMHGETQYF
TRBJ1-2 TRBV6-1 NA NA TGTGCCAGCAGTGACAGGATCTATGGCTACACCTTC CASSDRIYGYTF
TRBJ1-2 TRBV10-3 NA NA TGTGCCATCGGGTCGGGGGGCTACACCTTC CAIGSGGYTF
TRBJ1-5 TRBV6-1 NA NA TGTGCCAGCAGTGAACAGGGGCTTGTGAGATACCGGAATCAGCCCCAGCATTTT CASSEQGLVRYRNQPQHF
TRBJ2-7 TRBV5-1 TRBD2 NA TGCGCCAGCAGCCCCCGGGGGGGGCTAGCGAACTACGAGCAGTACTTC CASSPRGGLANYEQYF
TRBJ2-7 TRBV3-1/TRBV3-2 TRBD2 NA TGTGCCAGCAGCCCGAGCGGGGGCCGTGAGAACGAGCAGTACTTC CASSPSGGRENEQYF
TRBJ2-2 TRBV28 TRBD2 NA TGTGCCAGCAGCCCGCCGGGAGGGCCAGGCGGGGAGCTGTTTTTT CASSPPGGPGGELFF
TRBJ1-2 TRBV27 TRBD1 NA TGTGCCAGCAGTCTGTCCGGGACAGGCTTAGGCTACACCTTC CASSLSGTGLGYTF
TRBJ2-3 TRBV28 TRBD2 NA TGTGCCAGCACCCCGCCTCCCGGGAGGGGACAAGCCACAGATACGCAGTATTTT CASTPPPGRGQATDTQYF
TRBJ2-1 TRBV7-3 TRBD2 NA TGTGCCAGCAGCCCCGGACTAGCGGGGTTATACAATGAGCAGTTCTTC CASSPGLAGLYNEQFF
TRBJ1-2 TRBV29-1 NA once TGCAGCGTTGAAGAGTCCTACTATGGCTACACCTTC CSVEESYYGYTF
TRBJ2-3 TRBV9 NA NA TGTGCCAGCAGCGTCGGGGGCACAGATACGCAGTATTTT CASSVGGTDTQYF
TRBJ1-5 TRBV20-1 TRBD1 NA TGCAGTGCTAGTATGGACAGGAACAATCAGCCCCAGCATTTT CSASMDRNNQPQHF
TRBJ2-7 TRBV29-1 NA NA TGCAGCGTTGATTCCACTAGTGGGGCCTACGAGCAGTACTTC CSVDSTSGAYEQYF
TRBJ1-3 TRBV12-3/TRBV12-4 NA NA TGTGCCAGCAGTAGGGGCTCTGGAAACACCATATATTTT CASSRGSGNTIYF
TRBJ2-3 TRBV29-1 TRBD1 NA TGCAGCGTTGAAGAGATCAGGGGGTCTGTCACAGATACGCAGTATTTT CSVEEIRGSVTDTQYF
TRBJ1-5 TRBV12-5 TRBD1 once TGTGCTAGTGTTCCCCAGGGGGCCGTGGGTCAGCCCCAGCATTTT CASVPQGAVGQPQHF
TRBJ1-3 TRBV19 TRBD1 few TGTGCCAGTACCCCGACAGGGACTGGAAACACCATATATTTT CASTPTGTGNTIYF
TRBJ1-2 TRBV3-1/TRBV3-2 NA NA TGTGCCAGCAGCCCGACCGCCGGCAGGGACTATGGCTACACCTTC CASSPTAGRDYGYTF
TRBJ2-1 TRBV6-2/TRBV6-3 TRBD2 NA TGTGCCAGCAGCCGGGGATGGCCTAGCGGGAGTAGCAATGAGCAGTTCTTC CASSRGWPSGSSNEQFF
TRBJ1-1 TRBV12-5 NA NA TGTGCTAGTGCCCGTTCGGGGGAAATTGAAGCTTTCTTT CASARSGEIEAFF
TRBJ2-7 TRBV18 TRBD1 NA TGTGCCAGCTCGAGGGAGACAGGGGGATCTCGGGAGCAGTACTTC CASSRETGGSREQYF